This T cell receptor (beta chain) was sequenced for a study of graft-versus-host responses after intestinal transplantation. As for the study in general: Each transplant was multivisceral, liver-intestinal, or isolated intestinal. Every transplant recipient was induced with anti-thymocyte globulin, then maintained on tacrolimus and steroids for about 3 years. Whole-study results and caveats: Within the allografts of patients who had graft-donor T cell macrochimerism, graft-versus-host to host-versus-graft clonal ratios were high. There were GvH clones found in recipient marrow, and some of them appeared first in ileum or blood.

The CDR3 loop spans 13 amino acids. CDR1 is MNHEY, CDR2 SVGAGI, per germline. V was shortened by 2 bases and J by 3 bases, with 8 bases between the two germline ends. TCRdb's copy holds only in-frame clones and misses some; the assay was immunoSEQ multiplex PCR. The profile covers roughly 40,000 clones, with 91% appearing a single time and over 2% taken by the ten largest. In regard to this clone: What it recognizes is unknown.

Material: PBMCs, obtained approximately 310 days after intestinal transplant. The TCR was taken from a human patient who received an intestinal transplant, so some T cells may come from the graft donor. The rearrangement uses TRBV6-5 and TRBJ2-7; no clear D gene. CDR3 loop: CASSYGRFYEQYF. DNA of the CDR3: TGTGCCAGCAGTTACGGCAGGTTCTACGAGCAGTACTTC.